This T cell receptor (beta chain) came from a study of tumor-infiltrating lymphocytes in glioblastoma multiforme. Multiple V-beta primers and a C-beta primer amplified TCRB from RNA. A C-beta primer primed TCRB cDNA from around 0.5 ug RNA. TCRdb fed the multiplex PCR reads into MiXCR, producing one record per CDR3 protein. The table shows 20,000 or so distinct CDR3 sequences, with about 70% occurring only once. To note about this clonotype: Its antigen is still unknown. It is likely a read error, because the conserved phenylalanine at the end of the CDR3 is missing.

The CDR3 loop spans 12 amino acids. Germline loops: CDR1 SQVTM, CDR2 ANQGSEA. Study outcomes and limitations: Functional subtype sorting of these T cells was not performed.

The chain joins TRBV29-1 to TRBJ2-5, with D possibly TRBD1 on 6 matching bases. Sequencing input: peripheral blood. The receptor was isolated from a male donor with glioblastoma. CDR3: CGVVAGEETQYL. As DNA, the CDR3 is TGCGGCGTTGTTGCAGGGGAAGAGACCCAGTACCTC.